A single sample is the source of the 31 T cell receptor beta chains below, sequenced in a study of tissue T cells after allogeneic stem cell transplantation. Sequencing used immunoSEQ multiplex PCR; TCRdb keeps in-frame clones, though not all of them. Of thousands of clones detected, 70% to 80% appear once; the ten largest clones hold 5.5%. Specimen: blood, collected before transplantation. Source of these receptors: a man aged 40 to 75 who later had graft-versus-host disease after an allogeneic stem cell transplant.

This clone occurred a few times. This chain's CDR3 is CASRDTPLDGTGRTDTQYF. The CDR3 nucleotides are TGTGCCAGTAGGGATACACCTTTGGACGGGACCGGGCGCACAGATACGCAGTATTTT. The chain couples TRBV19 to TRBJ2-3, with D tentatively TRBD1 or TRBD2 (5 bases each). The CDR3 length is 19 residues. Germline V CDR1 and CDR2: LNHDA, SQIVND (reference sequence). Trimming cost V 6 bases and J 1 base, with 26 bases left between them.

The chain uses TRBV28 and TRBJ1-2; D is perhaps TRBD1 (6 bases). Per the germline V gene, CDR1 is MDHEN and CDR2 is SYDVKM. Trimming cost V 4 bases and J 7 bases, with 16 bases left between them. The CDR3 loop spans 14 amino acids. In nucleotides, the CDR3 is TGTGCCAGCAGTTATTCTGACAGGCTGAGTGGCTACACCTTC. Translated: CASSYSDRLSGYTF.

This chain connects TRBV4-2 to TRBJ1-1; D is undetermined. Germline-derived CDR1 and CDR2 are LGHNA and YNFKEQ. Trimming removed 4 bases at V and 1 base at J, with 10 bases between. CDR3 length: 14 amino acids. CDR3 sequence (DNA): TGTGCCAGCAGCCTAGACACGTCGAACACTGAAGCTTTCTTT. It encodes CASSLDTSNTEAFF.

This sequence joins TRBV6-5 and TRBJ2-2; D not certain. The CDR3 runs to 12 residues. Trimming removed 5 bases at V and 7 bases at J, with 8 bases between. CDR1 and CDR2 (germline): MNHEY, SVGAGI. The CDR3 region is CASSRIFGELFF. As DNA, the CDR3 is TGTGCCAGCAGTCGGATCTTCGGGGAGCTGTTTTTT.

The chain uses TRBV23-1 and TRBJ1-5; 8 nucleotides align to TRBD1. TRBV23-1 is an ORF, with its function uncertain. This CDR3 is 17 amino acids long. V lost 4 bases to trimming and J lost 7 bases; unmatched junction nucleotides: 15. As DNA, the CDR3 is TGCGCCAGCAGTCGTGGCAGGGGGCGAGTATACACCCAGCCCCAGCATTTT. This translates into CASSRGRGRVYTQPQHF.

The chain combines TRBV29-1 with TRBJ2-5; D perhaps matches TRBD1 (7 bases). Trimming took off 6 bases at V and 3 bases at J, with 14 bases between the two ends. This CDR3 contains 13 residues. Germline CDR1 and CDR2: SQVTM and ANQGSEA. The CDR3 protein is CSVGGQIKETQYF. The CDR3 nucleotides are TGCAGCGTCGGGGGACAGATAAAAGAGACCCAGTACTTC.

The count of this clone is one. The V and J genes are TRBV7-3 and TRBJ1-2, with D hard to call. CDR3 length: 14 residues. In germline, CDR1 is SGHTA, CDR2 FQGTGA. V lost 4 bases to trimming and J lost 2 bases, with 11 bases between them. In DNA form, the CDR3 reads TGTGCCAGCAGCTACTATGGTATCAACTATGGCTACACCTTC. It encodes CASSYYGINYGYTF.

The chain joins TRBV3-1 (or the pseudogene TRBV3-2) to TRBJ1-2; 7 bases line up with TRBD1. Germline V lookup: CDR1 LGHDT, CDR2 YNNKEL (reference sequence). CDR3 size: 13 residues. V was pared by 4 bases and J by 4 bases, with 3 bases of the junction left unmatched. CDR3 bases: TGTGCCAGCAGCCCGGGACAGTCCTATGGCTACACCTTC. Its translation: CASSPGQSYGYTF.

This rearrangement joins TRBV27 to TRBJ2-5; weak D call: TRBD1 (6 bases). The germline V gene encodes CDR1 MNHEY and CDR2 SMNVEV (reference sequence). The germline V and J ends were trimmed by 7 bases and 5 bases, with 20 bases remaining between them. The CDR3 runs to 15 residues. The CDR3 loop reads CASISTGATSETQYF. The CDR3, as DNA: TGTGCCAGCATCTCGACAGGAGCCACTTCCGAGACCCAGTACTTC.

The rearrangement joins TRBV2 to TRBJ1-5, with D tentatively TRBD1 (6 bases). Germline CDR1 and CDR2: SNHLY and FYNNEI. V gave up 6 bases and J gave up 0 bases, with 12 bases separating them. The CDR3 has 15 residues. The CDR3 loop is CASSSDRYSNQPQHF. The CDR3 region has the DNA TGTGCCAGCAGCTCGGACAGATATAGCAATCAGCCCCAGCATTTT. The full variable domain, its missing parts supplied by reference TRBV2 and TRBJ1-5, is EPEVTQTPSHQVTQMGQEVILRCVPISNHLYFYWYRQILGQKVEFLVSFYNNEISEKSEIFDDQFSVERPDGSNFTLKIRSTKLEDSAMYFCASSSDRYSNQPQHFGDGTRLSIL.

The V and J genes are TRBV7-9 and TRBJ1-1; D not resolved. CDR1 SEHNR and CDR2 FQNEAQ come from the germline V gene (reference sequence). This CDR3 has 12 amino acids. The V end was cut by 4 bases, the J end by 4 bases, with 7 bases between. The CDR3 loop is CASSSSGTEAFF. CDR3 coding DNA: TGTGCCAGCAGCTCGAGCGGCACTGAAGCTTTCTTT. Based on the CDR3 plus reference TRBV7-9 and TRBJ1-1, the full variable domain is DTGVSQNPRHKITKRGQNVTFRCDPISEHNRLYWYRQTLGQGPEFLTYFQNEAQLEKSRLLSDRFSAERPKGSFSTLEIQRTEQGDSAMYLCASSSSGTEAFFGQGTRLTVV.

This clone was found a few times. This rearrangement joins TRBV27 to TRBJ2-1, with D unclear. Per germline, CDR1 MNHEY and CDR2 SMNVEV (reference sequence). Trimming pared 3 bases from V and 2 bases from J, leaving 11 bases between. The CDR3 spans 15 residues. The CDR3 DNA sequence: TGTGCCAGCAGTTTCATCCCCCGGGCCTACAATGAGCAGTTCTTC. Its protein is CASSFIPRAYNEQFF.

The rearrangement joins TRBV2 to TRBJ1-5, with 7 nucleotides matching TRBD1. This CDR3 has 14 residues. Germline V gene lookup returns CDR1 SNHLY and CDR2 FYNNEI. Unmatched junction bases numbered 6, after V lost 8 bases and J lost 2 bases. CDR3 loop: CASADRDGNQPQHF. CDR3 DNA: TGTGCCAGCGCCGACAGGGACGGCAATCAGCCCCAGCATTTT. The full variable domain, its missing parts supplied by reference TRBV2 and TRBJ1-5, is EPEVTQTPSHQVTQMGQEVILRCVPISNHLYFYWYRQILGQKVEFLVSFYNNEISEKSEIFDDQFSVERPDGSNFTLKIRSTKLEDSAMYFCASADRDGNQPQHFGDGTRLSIL.

The chain carries TRBV30 and TRBJ2-3; 10 bases are a match to TRBD2. CDR3 size: 12 residues. After removal of 5 bases from V and 8 bases from J, the junction contained 4 bases not matched to a gene. Germline V gives CDR1 GTSNPN, CDR2 SVGIG (reference sequence). The CDR3 nucleotides read TGTGCCTGGCAACTAGCGGGGACTACGCAGTATTTT. It yields the protein CAWQLAGTTQYF.

This chain joins TRBV3-1 (or the pseudogene TRBV3-2) and TRBJ2-1, with a weak D call TRBD2 (6 bases). The CDR3 consists of 12 residues. Per the germline V gene, CDR1 is LGHDT and CDR2 is YNNKEL (reference sequence). Trimming removed 2 bases at V and 10 bases at J, with 9 bases between. The CDR3 region has the DNA TGTGCCAGCAGCCAAATAGCGGAGGAGCAGTTCTTC. This codes for CASSQIAEEQFF.

The V call is TRBV24-1, the J call TRBJ1-2, with 7 bases fitting TRBD1. V was pared by 9 bases and J by 7 bases, with 7 bases of the junction left unmatched. The germline CDR1 and CDR2 sequences are KGHDR and SFDVKD. CDR3 length: 12 amino acids. The CDR3 sequence is CATEDRVGGYTF. The CDR3 bases are TGTGCCACCGAAGACAGGGTAGGTGGCTACACCTTC.

This clone has more than one count but fewer than ten. The V and J genes are TRBV5-4 and TRBJ2-3, with TRBD2 identical over 13 bases. Germline trimming cut 0 bases from V and 0 bases from J; bases unmatched to any gene: 10. There are 20 residues in the CDR3. From germline, CDR1 is SGHNT and CDR2 YYREEE (reference sequence). DNA for the CDR3: TGTGCCAGCAGCTTGGGAGAGACTAGCGGGGGGCCGACCAGCACAGATACGCAGTATTTT. It encodes CASSLGETSGGPTSTDTQYF.

The table lists this clone with a count of one. The V gene is TRBV28, the J gene TRBJ1-2, with TRBD1 matching over 7 bases. Per germline, CDR1 MDHEN and CDR2 SYDVKM. The CDR3 totals 11 residues. With V trimmed by 4 bases and J by 7 bases, 0 bases remained unmatched. The CDR3 here is CASSYRGGYTF. As DNA, the CDR3 is TGTGCCAGCAGTTACAGGGGTGGCTACACCTTC.

This chain's CDR3 is CSASGGRWGYTF. Here the CDR3 DNA reads TGCAGTGCTAGTGGGGGGCGGTGGGGCTACACCTTC. The chain links TRBV20-1 to TRBJ1-2; TRBD1 might be the D (6 bases). CDR3 length: 12 amino acids. V lost 3 bases and J 8 bases, leaving 13 bases between the germline ends. In germline, CDR1 is DFQATT, CDR2 SNEGSKA (reference sequence).

The V and J genes are TRBV18 and TRBJ2-7; maybe TRBD2 (6 bases). Germline CDR1 reads KGHSH; CDR2 reads LQKENI. Trimming cost V 3 bases and J 0 bases, with 18 bases left between them. This CDR3 spans 17 amino acids. The CDR3 sequence is CASSPGLRTLSSYEQYF. The DNA of the CDR3 is TGTGCCAGCTCACCGGGACTCCGAACGCTTAGCTCCTACGAGCAGTACTTC.

This clone appeared once. J is TRBJ2-1 and V is TRBV29-1, with D perhaps matching TRBD1 (5 bases). The CDR3 is 12 amino acids. The V end lost 3 bases, the J end lost 15 bases, and 18 bases lay between the germline ends. Germline V gene data show CDR1 as SQVTM and CDR2 as ANQGSEA. The CDR3 DNA is TGCAGCGTTGAGCTATTGGACAACCTTAGGTTCTTC. Its protein is CSVELLDNLRFF.

This clone was seen only once. The genes are TRBV9 and TRBJ2-2, with D possibly matching TRBD1 (6 bases). CDR3 length equals 14 residues. The germline CDR1 and CDR2 sequences are SGDLS and YYNGEE. Trimming removed 0 bases from V and 5 bases from J, with 8 bases in between. CDR3: CASSVGGGTGELFF. The CDR3 DNA is TGTGCCAGCAGCGTAGGAGGGGGAACCGGGGAGCTGTTTTTT.

V gene TRBV19 combines with J gene TRBJ1-5, with 7 bases identical to TRBD1. Germline V gene lookup returns CDR1 LNHDA and CDR2 SQIVND (reference sequence). The CDR3 contains 15 residues. The ends lost 1 base at V and 3 bases at J; junction bases unmatched: 3. CDR3 amino acids: CASSIGGTDNQPQHF. CDR3 nucleotide sequence: TGTGCCAGTAGTATAGGGGGGACAGACAATCAGCCCCAGCATTTT.

The V call is TRBV5-1, the J call TRBJ2-7; the match to TRBD1 covers 8 bases. The CDR3 has 14 amino acids. Trimming removed 5 bases from V and 1 base from J; junction bases left unmatched: 5. The germline CDR1 and CDR2 sequences are SGHRS and YFSETQ. The CDR3 region is CASRSGQGSYEQYF. DNA of the CDR3: TGCGCCAGCAGGAGCGGACAGGGTTCCTACGAGCAGTACTTC.

The chain employs TRBV9 and TRBJ1-1; D possibly corresponds to TRBD1 (6 bases). V was trimmed by 0 bases and J by 0 bases, leaving 12 bases between them. The CDR3 covers 16 residues. Germline assignment: CDR1 SGDLS and CDR2 YYNGEE. CDR3 residues: CASSVVGAGMNTEAFF. DNA of the CDR3: TGTGCCAGCAGCGTAGTGGGGGCTGGGATGAACACTGAAGCTTTCTTT.

The V and J genes are TRBV6-4 and TRBJ2-2, with D unclear. Germline loops: CDR1 MRHNA, CDR2 SNTAGT. The V gene lost 6 bases and the J gene lost 5 bases, with 10 bases spanning the gap. This CDR3 region has 13 residues. CDR3 region: CASSTTATGELFF. The CDR3 DNA reads as TGTGCCAGCAGCACGACGGCGACCGGGGAGCTGTTTTTT.

The chain employs TRBV2 and TRBJ2-4, with 8 bases matching TRBD2. This CDR3 region has 16 residues. Germline CDR1 and CDR2: SNHLY and FYNNEI. V was pared by 7 bases and J by 5 bases, with 13 bases of the junction left unmatched. The CDR3 coding sequence is TGTGCCAGCATTCCAGATCCCGGGACTAGGGAAAACATTCAGTACTTC. As protein: CASIPDPGTRENIQYF.

In its sample, this clone was seen once. V gene TRBV2 combines with J gene TRBJ2-7, with 8 bases aligning to TRBD2. The CDR3 consists of 15 residues. Trimming at V came to 7 bases and at J to 1 base, leaving 9 bases not matched to a gene. Per the germline V gene, CDR1 is SNHLY and CDR2 is FYNNEI. The CDR3 spells CASKVGRGDSYEQYF. Written as DNA, the CDR3 is TGTGCCAGCAAGGTAGGGCGGGGGGATTCCTACGAGCAGTACTTC.

This clone was recorded a few times. The genes are TRBV10-3 and TRBJ1-1; TRBD1 is a possible D gene (5 bases). V was clipped by 4 bases and J by 4 bases, with 10 bases between them. Germline assignment: CDR1 ENHRY and CDR2 SYGVKD. The CDR3 is 13 residues long. Here the CDR3 DNA reads TGTGCCATCAGTGGCCAGAGGGGCACTGAAGCTTTCTTT. Translated, it gives CAISGQRGTEAFF.

The sample holds a few counts of this clone. This chain joins TRBV4-2 and TRBJ1-1; D possibly corresponds to TRBD1 (6 bases). Germline CDR1 and CDR2: LGHNA and YNFKEQ. There are 13 residues in the CDR3. The ends were cut back, 5 bases at V and 3 bases at J, with 10 bases in the middle. The CDR3 DNA reads as TGTGCCAGCAGCGCGGACAGAGACACTGAAGCTTTCTTT. Translating it yields CASSADRDTEAFF.

The V and J genes are TRBV30 and TRBJ2-7, with TRBD2 identical over 8 bases. After removal of 3 bases from V and 4 bases from J, the junction contained 2 bases not matched to a gene. This CDR3 is built from 12 residues. Germline V gene sequence: CDR1 GTSNPN, CDR2 SVGIG (reference sequence). CDR3 coding DNA: TGTGCCTGGAGCGGGGGGGGGTACGAGCAGTACTTC. Translated, it gives CAWSGGGYEQYF.